Listed below are T cell receptor beta chains from one sample, sequenced in a study of cytomegalovirus exposure and HLA in healthy donors. Data came from immunoSEQ multiplex PCR; TCRdb stores just in-frame clones and leaves some out. The table shows about 120,000 clones, with 82% occurring only once. What was sequenced was PBMCs. The receptors stem from a woman in her late teens or twenties in good health and CMV-seronegative. Both conserved end residues are part of each CDR3. Fields, in order: J gene, clone size, V gene, D gene, CDR3 protein, CDR3 DNA. The D gene is left open where the match is weak. Not all rows give a size; the values are once, few, many and, for expanded clones, a class.

J gene: TRBJ1-1
clone size: -
V gene: TRBV18
D gene: TRBD1
CDR3 protein: CASSPLLSAVRGRANTEAFF
CDR3 DNA: TGTGCCAGCTCACCATTACTTAGTGCAGTCAGGGGGCGTGCGAACACTGAAGCTTTCTTT

J gene: TRBJ2-7
clone size: -
V gene: TRBV13
D gene: -
CDR3 protein: CASSLRGATLYEQYF
CDR3 DNA: TGTGCCAGCAGCCTCCGTGGAGCCACCCTCTACGAGCAGTACTTC

J gene: TRBJ1-4
clone size: -
V gene: TRBV7-9
D gene: TRBD1
CDR3 protein: CASSLALYRTGDEKLFF
CDR3 DNA: TGTGCCAGCAGCTTAGCTCTCTATCGGACAGGGGATGAAAAACTGTTTTTT

J gene: TRBJ1-2
clone size: few
V gene: TRBV28
D gene: TRBD1
CDR3 protein: CASTDDRVYGYTF
CDR3 DNA: TGTGCCAGCACCGATGACAGGGTCTATGGCTACACCTTC

J gene: TRBJ1-2
clone size: -
V gene: TRBV6-5
D gene: -
CDR3 protein: CASSRWETGNYGYTF
CDR3 DNA: TGTGCCAGCAGTCGTTGGGAGACGGGAAACTATGGCTACACCTTC

J gene: TRBJ2-3
clone size: -
V gene: TRBV5-6
D gene: -
CDR3 protein: CASSSFTDTQYF
CDR3 DNA: TGTGCCAGCAGCTCTTTCACAGATACGCAGTATTTT

J gene: TRBJ1-1
clone size: -
V gene: TRBV5-8
D gene: TRBD1
CDR3 protein: CASSSYTRTGKTEAFF
CDR3 DNA: TGTGCCAGCAGCTCCTATACGCGGACAGGGAAAACTGAAGCTTTCTTT

J gene: TRBJ2-3
clone size: -
V gene: TRBV5-6
D gene: TRBD2
CDR3 protein: CASSPLGLAGVSTDTQYF
CDR3 DNA: TGTGCCAGCAGCCCCCTGGGACTAGCGGGGGTTAGCACAGATACGCAGTATTTT

J gene: TRBJ1-2
clone size: -
V gene: TRBV7-8
D gene: -
CDR3 protein: CASSSQLDSKGTF
CDR3 DNA: TGTGCCAGCAGCTCTCAACTGGACAGCAAGGGTACCTTC

J gene: TRBJ2-3
clone size: -
V gene: TRBV6-5
D gene: TRBD2
CDR3 protein: CASRPAGGPGTQYF
CDR3 DNA: TGTGCCAGCAGACCAGCGGGAGGGCCTGGTACGCAGTATTTT

J gene: TRBJ1-2
clone size: -
V gene: TRBV27
D gene: -
CDR3 protein: CASSFQGSSEGYTF
CDR3 DNA: TGTGCCAGCAGTTTCCAGGGATCATCGGAAGGCTACACCTTC

J gene: TRBJ1-1
clone size: -
V gene: TRBV6-1
D gene: -
CDR3 protein: CVSSDPFAGNTEAFF
CDR3 DNA: TGTGTCAGCAGTGACCCGTTTGCAGGGAACACTGAAGCTTTCTTT

J gene: TRBJ1-2
clone size: -
V gene: TRBV25-1
D gene: TRBD1
CDR3 protein: CASSDSTGVGYGYTF
CDR3 DNA: TGTGCCAGCAGTGATTCTACAGGGGTAGGATATGGCTACACCTTC

J gene: TRBJ2-1
clone size: once
V gene: TRBV7-9
D gene: -
CDR3 protein: CASSPGIRSYNEQFF
CDR3 DNA: TGTGCCAGCAGCCCGGGGATCCGCTCCTACAATGAGCAGTTCTTC

J gene: TRBJ2-5
clone size: -
V gene: TRBV30
D gene: -
CDR3 protein: CAWSVHSQETQYF
CDR3 DNA: TGTGCCTGGAGTGTACACAGTCAAGAGACCCAGTACTTC

J gene: TRBJ1-6
clone size: -
V gene: TRBV7-6
D gene: -
CDR3 protein: CASSLVRGLGNSPLHF
CDR3 DNA: TGTGCCAGCAGCTTAGTGCGTGGCCTAGGAAATTCACCCCTCCACTTT

J gene: TRBJ2-3
clone size: -
V gene: TRBV4-1
D gene: -
CDR3 protein: CASSKLGGASTDTQYF
CDR3 DNA: TGCGCCAGCAGCAAACTAGGGGGAGCTAGCACAGATACGCAGTATTTT

J gene: TRBJ2-5
clone size: -
V gene: TRBV4-1
D gene: -
CDR3 protein: CASSQGPVRAETQYF
CDR3 DNA: TGCGCCAGCAGCCAGGGCCCCGTCAGGGCAGAGACCCAGTACTTC

J gene: TRBJ1-2
clone size: -
V gene: TRBV7-8
D gene: -
CDR3 protein: CASSLLSENYGYTF
CDR3 DNA: TGTGCCAGCAGCTTGCTGTCAGAAAACTATGGCTACACCTTC

J gene: TRBJ2-1
clone size: -
V gene: TRBV7-2
D gene: TRBD2
CDR3 protein: CASSSTMLAGGTYNEQFF
CDR3 DNA: TGTGCCAGCAGCTCGACTATGCTAGCGGGGGGGACCTACAATGAGCAGTTCTTC

J gene: TRBJ2-1
clone size: few
V gene: TRBV4-2
D gene: TRBD1
CDR3 protein: CASSQDPGQGSNEQFF
CDR3 DNA: TGTGCCAGCAGCCAAGATCCGGGACAGGGTAGTAATGAGCAGTTCTTC

J gene: TRBJ2-5
clone size: -
V gene: TRBV2
D gene: -
CDR3 protein: CASSEASVIETQYF
CDR3 DNA: TGTGCCAGCAGTGAAGCGTCGGTAATAGAGACCCAGTACTTC

J gene: TRBJ1-1
clone size: -
V gene: TRBV19
D gene: -
CDR3 protein: CASSPQGNTEAFF
CDR3 DNA: TGTGCCAGTAGTCCTCAGGGGAACACTGAAGCTTTCTTT

J gene: TRBJ1-5
clone size: -
V gene: TRBV15
D gene: -
CDR3 protein: CATSRDYGGVFQPQHF
CDR3 DNA: TGTGCCACCAGCAGAGACTACGGAGGGGTTTTTCAGCCCCAGCATTTT

J gene: TRBJ2-1
clone size: -
V gene: TRBV7-2
D gene: -
CDR3 protein: CASSSIIRDYNEQFF
CDR3 DNA: TGTGCCAGCAGCTCAATTATCCGGGACTACAATGAGCAGTTCTTC

J gene: TRBJ1-5
clone size: -
V gene: TRBV7-6
D gene: -
CDR3 protein: CASSLDQGFNQPQHF
CDR3 DNA: TGTGCCAGCAGCTTAGATCAGGGCTTCAATCAGCCCCAGCATTTT

J gene: TRBJ1-1
clone size: -
V gene: TRBV4-1
D gene: -
CDR3 protein: CASSQVVYERNTEAFF
CDR3 DNA: TGCGCCAGCAGCCAAGTTGTATACGAGAGGAACACTGAAGCTTTCTTT

J gene: TRBJ2-3
clone size: -
V gene: TRBV19
D gene: -
CDR3 protein: CASSMGPLAHTQYF
CDR3 DNA: TGTGCCAGTAGTATGGGGCCCCTTGCACATACGCAGTATTTT

J gene: TRBJ2-3
clone size: -
V gene: TRBV11-2
D gene: TRBD2
CDR3 protein: CASSLVGLAADTQYF
CDR3 DNA: TGTGCCAGCAGCTTAGTGGGACTAGCGGCAGATACGCAGTATTTT

J gene: TRBJ1-4
clone size: few
V gene: TRBV7-2
D gene: TRBD1
CDR3 protein: CASSPGQGKNEKLFF
CDR3 DNA: TGTGCCAGCAGCCCCGGACAGGGGAAAAATGAAAAACTGTTTTTT

J gene: TRBJ2-6
clone size: few
V gene: TRBV6-4
D gene: -
CDR3 protein: CASSLESSGANVLTF
CDR3 DNA: TGTGCCAGCAGCCTGGAGAGCTCTGGGGCCAACGTCCTGACTTTC

J gene: TRBJ2-7
clone size: -
V gene: TRBV19
D gene: TRBD1
CDR3 protein: CASSTTGSDEQYF
CDR3 DNA: TGTGCCAGTAGTACGACAGGGTCAGACGAGCAGTACTTC

J gene: TRBJ1-1
clone size: -
V gene: TRBV6-1
D gene: -
CDR3 protein: CASREQQGLNTEAFF
CDR3 DNA: TGTGCCAGCAGAGAGCAACAGGGACTGAACACTGAAGCTTTCTTT

J gene: TRBJ1-1
clone size: -
V gene: TRBV29-1
D gene: TRBD1
CDR3 protein: CSVRTGRTEAFF
CDR3 DNA: TGCAGCGTTAGGACAGGGAGGACTGAAGCTTTCTTT

J gene: TRBJ1-1
clone size: few
V gene: TRBV7-9
D gene: TRBD1
CDR3 protein: CVAVSTGKTEAFF
CDR3 DNA: TGTGTCGCGGTGTCGACAGGGAAAACTGAAGCTTTCTTT

J gene: TRBJ1-5
clone size: -
V gene: TRBV7-9
D gene: TRBD1
CDR3 protein: CASSRTGGNQPQHF
CDR3 DNA: TGTGCCAGCAGTCGGACAGGGGGCAATCAGCCCCAGCATTTT

J gene: TRBJ2-7
clone size: -
V gene: TRBV29-1
D gene: -
CDR3 protein: CSVEAPSSYEQYF
CDR3 DNA: TGCAGCGTTGAGGCCCCCAGCTCCTACGAGCAGTACTTC

J gene: TRBJ2-1
clone size: -
V gene: TRBV7-2
D gene: -
CDR3 protein: CASSLGTPNEQFF
CDR3 DNA: TGTGCCAGCAGCCTTGGGACTCCCAATGAGCAGTTCTTC

J gene: TRBJ2-7
clone size: -
V gene: TRBV29-1
D gene: -
CDR3 protein: CSVGTVLADEQYF
CDR3 DNA: TGCAGCGTTGGGACTGTGCTAGCCGACGAGCAGTACTTC

J gene: TRBJ2-7
clone size: few
V gene: TRBV5-1
D gene: -
CDR3 protein: CASSPLVRGLMPYEQYF
CDR3 DNA: TGCGCCAGCAGCCCCCTGGTGAGGGGACTCATGCCCTACGAGCAGTACTTC

J gene: TRBJ2-1
clone size: -
V gene: TRBV7-9
D gene: TRBD2
CDR3 protein: CASSPRTRINEQFF
CDR3 DNA: TGTGCCAGCAGCCCCCGGACTAGGATAAATGAGCAGTTCTTC

J gene: TRBJ2-7
clone size: -
V gene: TRBV28
D gene: TRBD1
CDR3 protein: CASSVGWTGSYEQYF
CDR3 DNA: TGTGCCAGCAGTGTAGGGTGGACAGGATCCTACGAGCAGTACTTC

J gene: TRBJ1-1
clone size: few
V gene: TRBV19
D gene: -
CDR3 protein: CASSIDRDTEAFF
CDR3 DNA: TGTGCCAGTAGTATAGACAGGGACACTGAAGCTTTCTTT

J gene: TRBJ2-5
clone size: -
V gene: TRBV2
D gene: -
CDR3 protein: CATFHPRGQYF
CDR3 DNA: TGTGCCACCTTCCACCCCAGGGGCCAGTACTTC

J gene: TRBJ2-7
clone size: -
V gene: TRBV19
D gene: TRBD1
CDR3 protein: CATGDRLSYEQYF
CDR3 DNA: TGTGCCACCGGGGACAGACTTTCCTACGAGCAGTACTTC

J gene: TRBJ2-1
clone size: -
V gene: TRBV21-1
D gene: -
CDR3 protein: CASSTLLAGSYNEQFF
CDR3 DNA: TGTGCCAGCAGCACCCTACTAGCGGGTTCTTACAATGAGCAGTTCTTC

J gene: TRBJ1-1
clone size: -
V gene: TRBV18
D gene: -
CDR3 protein: CASSPTVNTEAFF
CDR3 DNA: TGTGCCAGCTCACCTACAGTGAACACTGAAGCTTTCTTT

J gene: TRBJ1-5
clone size: -
V gene: TRBV28
D gene: TRBD1
CDR3 protein: CASSLTGARNQPQHF
CDR3 DNA: TGTGCCAGCAGTTTAACAGGGGCGCGCAATCAGCCCCAGCATTTT

J gene: TRBJ1-3
clone size: few
V gene: TRBV5-8
D gene: -
CDR3 protein: CASSFSVGGNTIYF
CDR3 DNA: TGTGCCAGCAGCTTTTCAGTTGGTGGAAACACCATATATTTT

J gene: TRBJ2-1
clone size: -
V gene: TRBV6-6
D gene: -
CDR3 protein: CASSLDEQFF
CDR3 DNA: TGTGCCAGCAGTTTAGATGAGCAGTTCTTC

J gene: TRBJ1-3
clone size: -
V gene: TRBV7-6
D gene: TRBD1
CDR3 protein: CASSFERDSFSSGNTIYF
CDR3 DNA: TGTGCCAGCAGCTTCGAACGGGACAGCTTTAGCTCTGGAAACACCATATATTTT

J gene: TRBJ2-3
clone size: once
V gene: TRBV27
D gene: TRBD2
CDR3 protein: CASGLAGTDTQYF
CDR3 DNA: TGTGCCAGCGGACTAGCGGGTACAGATACGCAGTATTTT

J gene: TRBJ2-7
clone size: few
V gene: TRBV5-1
D gene: -
CDR3 protein: CASSLVAGASSYEQYF
CDR3 DNA: TGCGCCAGCAGCTTGGTCGCGGGCGCAAGCTCCTACGAGCAGTACTTC

J gene: TRBJ2-3
clone size: few
V gene: TRBV6-1
D gene: TRBD2
CDR3 protein: CASSELAGATDTQYF
CDR3 DNA: TGTGCCAGCAGTGAACTAGCGGGAGCAACAGATACGCAGTATTTT

J gene: TRBJ2-7
clone size: once
V gene: TRBV19
D gene: TRBD1
CDR3 protein: CASTSTGDPYEQYF
CDR3 DNA: TGTGCCAGTACCTCGACAGGGGACCCCTACGAGCAGTACTTC

J gene: TRBJ1-2
clone size: -
V gene: TRBV19
D gene: -
CDR3 protein: CASSIDRQSYGYTF
CDR3 DNA: TGTGCCAGTAGTATAGATCGACAATCCTATGGCTACACCTTC

J gene: TRBJ2-1
clone size: -
V gene: TRBV7-6
D gene: -
CDR3 protein: CASSLQDNEQFF
CDR3 DNA: TGTGCCAGCAGCTTACAGGACAATGAGCAGTTCTTC

J gene: TRBJ2-5
clone size: once
V gene: TRBV19
D gene: -
CDR3 protein: CASSADLAETQYF
CDR3 DNA: TGTGCCAGTAGTGCCGACTTGGCGGAGACCCAGTACTTC